This T cell receptor beta chain appears in the sequencing data of a study of blood T cells in healthy people across ages. This clonotype was seen more than once but under ten times. The antigen is undetermined. A second PCR, run for about 7 to 11 cycles, used a sample-barcoded 5' primer plus a J-beta primer mix. A tag from a template-switch adaptor with 12 random nucleotides marked each cDNA molecule. MiXCR, applied by TCRdb to the 5' RACE reads, yields one record per CDR3 protein. The sample carries 1.5 million to 2 million distinct CDR3 sequences, about 50% recorded once. Overall study results and limits: Comparison with aged donors showed that long-lived donors had more naive CD4+ cells and higher diversity. Age advanced and TCR beta diversity per million T cells fell, roughly linearly.

The sequence was obtained from a woman aged 40 to 49 in good health. Sequencing was performed on blood.

This CDR3 is CASSLEGPGRTDTQYF. The CDR3 region has the DNA TGCGCCAGCAGCTTGGAGGGTCCGGGCCGCACAGATACGCAGTATTTT. The genes are TRBV5-1 and TRBJ2-3, with D unresolved. Looked up from germline, CDR1 is SGHRS and CDR2 is YFSETQ. The CDR3 spans 16 residues. V lost 0 bases and J 1 base, leaving 12 bases between the germline ends.